This T cell receptor (beta chain) was observed in a study of cytomegalovirus exposure and HLA in healthy donors. Study-level results: First-cohort TCR clusters tended to co-occur in the roughly 120 validation repertoires, a later analysis found. Among TCR sequences, most were rare, though some public TCRs appeared in many donors. Associated with cytomegalovirus, according to the listing, were 150 to 200 TCR beta chains. Specificity for CMV antigens was confirmed in vitro for a few of the CMV-associated chains.

With regard to this clone: Antigen unknown.

Sequencing used immunoSEQ multiplex PCR; TCRdb keeps in-frame clones, though not all of them. Counted here are roughly 220,000 clones, 65% to 85% occurring once; the ten biggest clones make up more than 13%. The CDR3 runs to 13 residues. Germline lookup yields CDR1 MNHEY and CDR2 SMNVEV (reference sequence). V was clipped by 6 bases and J by 1 base, with 9 bases between them. This receptor was taken from a woman in her 30s in good health and CMV-seropositive. The rearrangement uses TRBV27 and TRBJ1-1; a weak D match, TRBD1 (5 bases). Sequencing was done on a sample of PBMCs. The CDR3 DNA follows: TGTGCCAGCAGACCACAGGAGAACACTGAAGCTTTCTTT. Residues: CASRPQENTEAFF.